These 6 T cell receptor beta chains came from one sample sequenced in a study of cytomegalovirus exposure and HLA in healthy donors. The PCR used 60 Vbeta and 13 Jbeta primers. Measured with immunoSEQ multiplex PCR; TCRdb has only the in-frame clones, and not every one. The sample lists over 150,000 clones; approximately 78% were seen once. Sequencing was done on a sample of PBMCs. All receptors derive from a male donor in good health and CMV-seronegative.

V gene TRBV18 combines with J gene TRBJ2-2; no reliable D call. CDR3 size: 15 residues. CDR1 and CDR2 (germline): KGHSH, LQKENI. V lost 5 bases and J lost 2, with 12 bases in between. The CDR3 is CASSITLYNTGELFF. CDR3 sequence (DNA): TGTGCCAGCTCAATTACCCTATATAACACCGGGGAGCTGTTTTTT.

This sequence joins TRBV7-2 and TRBJ2-7; TRBD2 matches at 11 bases. V lost 2 bases and J lost 4; bases outside the gene matches: 1. This CDR3 spans 14 amino acids. Germline CDR1 SGHTA, CDR2 FQGNSA. This CDR3 is CASSLRLAGYEQYF. DNA for the CDR3: TGTGCCAGCAGCTTAAGACTAGCGGGGTACGAGCAGTACTTC.

V usage is TRBV7-6 and J usage is TRBJ1-1, with D possibly being TRBD1 (6 bases). V was pared by 1 base and J by 0 bases, with 9 bases between. The V gene's germline CDR1 is SGHVS and CDR2 FNYEAQ. This CDR3 comprises 15 residues. This CDR3 reads CASSLGQVLNTEAFF. The CDR3 bases are TGTGCCAGCAGCTTAGGACAGGTCCTGAACACTGAAGCTTTCTTT. The full variable domain, in which reference TRBV7-6 and TRBJ1-1 provide the parts outside the CDR3, is GAGVSQSPRYKVTKRGQDVALRCDPISGHVSLYWYRQALGQGPEFLTYFNYEAQQDKSGLPNDRFSAERPEGSISTLTIQRTEQRDSAMYRCASSLGQVLNTEAFFGQGTRLTVV.

The chain joins TRBV7-2 to TRBJ2-2; TRBD1 matches at 7 bases. This CDR3 comprises 15 residues. Germline lookup yields CDR1 SGHTA and CDR2 FQGNSA. Unmatched junction bases numbered 5, after V lost 5 bases and J lost 2 bases. The chain's CDR3 is CASSLRTGNTGELFF. The DNA for the CDR3 is TGTGCCAGCAGCCTCAGGACAGGAAACACCGGGGAGCTGTTTTTT.

This clone was counted between two and nine times. The V and J genes are TRBV5-4 and TRBJ1-4; 7 bases fit TRBD1. CDR3 length: 14 amino acids. The ends lost 2 bases at V and 3 bases at J; junction bases unmatched: 1. Germline CDR1 and CDR2: SGHNT and YYREEE (reference sequence). CDR3 in amino acids: CASSFGQANEKLFF. The DNA of the CDR3 is TGTGCCAGCAGCTTCGGACAGGCTAATGAAAAACTGTTTTTT.

The chain employs TRBV28 and TRBJ2-1; 12 positions match TRBD2. Germline-derived CDR1 and CDR2 are MDHEN and SYDVKM. This CDR3 comprises 14 residues. Trimming at V came to 8 bases and at J to 4 bases, leaving 3 bases not matched to a gene. The CDR3 nucleotides read TGTGCCAGCGGCGGACTAGCGGGATACAATGAGCAGTTCTTC. Protein sequence: CASGGLAGYNEQFF.